These 29 T cell receptor beta chains share one sample of origin, sequenced in a study of CD8 T cells in Susac syndrome. With random hexamers, reverse transcription was performed on 0.5 to 1 ug of RNA. TCRdb passed the immunoSEQ multiplex PCR reads through MiXCR, listing each CDR3 protein once. The top ten hold approximately 0.15% of the sample, which has hundreds of thousands of distinct CDR3 sequences, about 94% seen once. Material for sequencing was CD4+ T cells from PBMCs. All receptors derive from a human donor with Susac syndrome.

Notes on this clonotype: One end of the junction fails to match germline, which may point to a read error. V usage is TRBV7-7 and J usage is TRBJ2-5, with a possible D match to TRBD2 (6 bases). CDR1 is SSHAT, CDR2 FNYEAQ, per germline (reference sequence). CDR3 length: 16 residues. CDR3 amino acids: CASSLGAPGLQETQYF. CDR3 DNA: TGTGCTAGCAGCTTAGGGGCCCCGGGACTCCAAGAGACCCAGTACTTC.

This chain connects TRBV2 to TRBJ2-5, with 7 positions matching TRBD1. The CDR3 is 13 amino acids. CDR1 and CDR2 from the germline V gene are SNHLY and FYNNEI. With V trimmed by 7 bases and J by 5 bases, 7 bases remained unmatched. This chain's CDR3 is CASNVDRDETQYF. The CDR3 nucleotides are TGTGCCAGCAACGTTGACAGGGACGAGACCCAGTACTTC.

The chain links TRBV6-2 or TRBV6-3 to TRBJ2-2; TRBD1 matches at 9 bases. Germline V gene lookup returns CDR1 MNHEY and CDR2 SVGEGT. V trimming: 5 bases; J trimming: 5 bases; junction bases outside the gene matches: 3. The CDR3 sequence is 14 residues long. CDR3 bases: TGTGCCAGCAGTCGGACAGGGGATACCGGGGAGCTGTTTTTT. This gives the protein CASSRTGDTGELFF.

CDR3 sequence: CASSLDRGSHSPLHF. Here the CDR3 DNA reads TGTGCCAGCAGCTTGGATAGGGGGTCCCATTCACCCCTCCACTTT. The chain couples TRBV5-4 to TRBJ1-6; possibly TRBD1 for D (6 bases). In germline, CDR1 is SGHNT, CDR2 YYREEE (reference sequence). The CDR3 consists of 15 residues. The V gene lost 0 bases and the J gene lost 8 bases, with 12 bases spanning the gap. The full variable domain, completed using reference TRBV5-4 and TRBJ1-6, is ETGVTQSPTHLIKTRGQQVTLRCSSQSGHNTVSWYQQALGQGPQFIFQYYREEENGRGNFPPRFSGLQFPNYSSELNVNALELDDSALYLCASSLDRGSHSPLHFGNGTRLTVT.

This chain uses TRBV10-3 with TRBJ1-6; the D is unclear. Germline V gives CDR1 ENHRY, CDR2 SYGVKD. Trimming stripped 0 bases from V and 9 bases from J, with 12 bases between. The CDR3 contains 15 residues. The CDR3 loop reads CAISESRPPGSPLHF. CDR3 sequence (DNA): TGTGCCATCAGTGAGTCGAGGCCGCCAGGTTCACCCCTCCACTTT.

This clonotype was seen just once. J is TRBJ2-1 and V is TRBV18, with a weak D call TRBD1 (6 bases). V was clipped by 6 bases and J by 7 bases, with 10 bases between them. The length of the CDR3 is 12 residues. Per the germline V gene, CDR1 is KGHSH and CDR2 is LQKENI. Here the CDR3 reads CASSQRGNEQFF. The CDR3 DNA reads TGTGCCAGCTCGCAGAGGGGGAATGAGCAGTTCTTC.

The rearrangement joins TRBV24-1 to TRBJ1-1, with TRBD1 identical over 8 bases. Germline trimming cut 1 base from V and 5 bases from J; bases unmatched to any gene: 8. This CDR3 spans 16 amino acids. Germline CDR1 and CDR2: KGHDR and SFDVKD. The CDR3 bases are TGTGCCACCAGTGATTTTAAGGACAGGGAGGGGACTGAAGCTTTCTTT. Protein sequence: CATSDFKDREGTEAFF.

The V and J genes are TRBV20-1 and TRBJ2-6, with a weak D call TRBD1 (6 bases). The germline CDR1 and CDR2 sequences are DFQATT and SNEGSKA (reference sequence). This CDR3 has 13 residues. V was clipped by 4 bases and J by 4 bases, with 8 bases between them. For the CDR3, the DNA is TGCAGTGCTACCCAGGGGGGGGCCAACGTCCTGACTTTC. Translated: CSATQGGANVLTF.

The chain couples TRBV30 to TRBJ1-2; TRBD1 agrees at 8 bases. This CDR3 is built from 15 residues. Germline CDR1 GTSNPN, CDR2 SVGIG (reference sequence). V shed 0 bases, J shed 8 bases, and the junction held 11 bases outside the gene matches. The CDR3 protein is CAWSVSLTGGGGYTF. CDR3 nucleotide sequence: TGTGCCTGGAGTGTCTCATTAACAGGGGGAGGGGGCTACACCTTC.

The chain combines TRBV25-1 with TRBJ2-5; 7 bases map to TRBD2. The ends lost 7 bases at V and 4 bases at J; junction bases unmatched: 6. Germline CDR1 is MGHDK and CDR2 is SYGVNS. The CDR3 is 13 residues long. The CDR3 region is CASKRGEGETQYF. CDR3 DNA sequence: TGTGCCAGCAAGCGGGGAGAGGGAGAGACCCAGTACTTC.

This clonotype was counted between two and nine times. A read error may account for a junction end that differs from germline. The genes are TRBV29-1 and TRBJ2-7, with 7 bases aligning to TRBD1. The CDR3 length is 13 residues. Germline assignment: CDR1 SQVTM and CDR2 ANQGSEA. The CDR3 region has the DNA TGTAGCGTTGAGAGGGACAGTACCTACGAGCAGTACTTC. Its protein is CSVERDSTYEQYF.

This chain links TRBV5-1 with TRBJ2-2; D is ambiguous. V lost 3 bases to trimming and J lost 0 bases, with 9 bases between them. Germline-derived CDR1 and CDR2 are SGHRS and YFSETQ. The CDR3 length is 15 residues. In DNA form, the CDR3 reads TGCGCCAGCAGCTCTGGACGTACGAACACCGGGGAGCTGTTTTTT. This encodes CASSSGRTNTGELFF.

The chain recombines TRBV24-1 with TRBJ2-7; 8 nucleotides align to TRBD1. Unmatched junction bases numbered 5, after V lost 4 bases and J lost 4 bases. The germline V gene has CDR1 KGHDR and CDR2 SFDVKD. The CDR3 is 14 residues long. The CDR3 spells CATSEPDRAYEQYF. Here the CDR3 DNA reads TGTGCCACCAGTGAGCCGGACAGGGCGTACGAGCAGTACTTC.

The chain carries TRBV15 and TRBJ2-6, with 7 bases aligning to TRBD1. V gave up 0 bases and J gave up 0 bases; unmatched junction bases: 20. This CDR3 contains 23 residues. Germline V lookup: CDR1 LNHNV, CDR2 YYDKDF (reference sequence). The chain's CDR3 is CATSRDAPPSTGTAISGANVLTF. The CDR3 DNA reads as TGTGCCACCAGCAGAGATGCCCCCCCATCGACCGGGACAGCAATCTCTGGGGCCAACGTCCTGACTTTC.

The chain joins TRBV6-4 to TRBJ1-2, with a weak D call TRBD1 (5 bases). This CDR3 has 14 residues. V was clipped by 5 bases and J by 2 bases, with 12 bases between them. Germline CDR1 and CDR2: MRHNA and SNTAGT. The CDR3 here is CASSSGPRNYGYTF. Written as DNA, the CDR3 is TGTGCCAGCAGTTCGGGGCCGAGGAACTATGGCTACACCTTC.

The rearrangement links TRBV12-3 or TRBV12-4 to TRBJ2-7; D is possibly TRBD1 (5 bases). V was cut by 3 bases and J by 5 bases, with 14 bases left in between. CDR3 length: 14 amino acids. The CDR3 nucleotides are TGTGCCAGCAGTTTGTCCGGACACTACGACGAGCAGTACTTC. Translating gives CASSLSGHYDEQYF.

The J gene is TRBJ2-7, the V gene TRBV5-6; TRBD2 might be the D (5 bases). CDR1 and CDR2 from the germline V gene are SGHDT and YYEEEE. The length of the CDR3 is 13 residues. V lost 5 bases and J lost 5, with 14 bases in between. The CDR3 DNA is TGTGCCAGCAGTCCGGCGTCGGGGAACGAGCAGTACTTC. Its protein product is CASSPASGNEQYF.

This CDR3 reads CASSQSGGVTEAFF. The CDR3 nucleotides are TGTGCCAGCAGCCAGTCAGGGGGTGTCACTGAAGCTTTCTTT. V gene TRBV4-2 combines with J gene TRBJ1-1, with TRBD1 matching over 7 bases. This CDR3 is 14 amino acids long. The junction had 5 bases not matched to a gene; V was cut back by 3 bases and J by 4 bases. Germline CDR1 and CDR2: LGHNA and YNFKEQ.

The chain has TRBV27 and TRBJ1-1; a possible D gene is TRBD1 (5 bases). CDR1 and CDR2 from the germline V gene are MNHEY and SMNVEV (reference sequence). The CDR3 totals 15 residues. The ends were cut back, 8 bases at V and 7 bases at J, with 23 bases in the middle. Here the CDR3 reads CASENPGGWGDEAFF. The CDR3 DNA reads as TGTGCCAGCGAGAACCCGGGCGGTTGGGGGGATGAAGCTTTCTTT.

This chain connects TRBV3-1 to TRBJ2-7, with D tentatively TRBD2 (5 bases). The CDR3 spans 16 residues. The V gene lost 4 bases and the J gene lost 4 bases, with 20 bases spanning the gap. Germline V lookup: CDR1 LGHDT, CDR2 YNNKEL (reference sequence). CDR3 sequence (DNA): TGTGCCAGCAGCCCCCTCGAGAGGACGGGGAGTTACGAGCAGTACTTC. Translating gives CASSPLERTGSYEQYF.

The chain couples TRBV13 to TRBJ1-1; D is possibly TRBD1 (5 bases). Germline V gives CDR1 PRHDT, CDR2 FYEKMQ (reference sequence). The CDR3 has 15 residues. The V end lost 3 bases, the J end lost 0 bases, and 11 bases lay between the germline ends. This CDR3 is CASSFRQPMNTEAFF. The CDR3 bases are TGTGCCAGCAGCTTCCGACAGCCCATGAACACTGAAGCTTTCTTT.

The chain combines TRBV24-1 with TRBJ1-5, with TRBD1 matching over 7 bases. The CDR3 is 13 residues long. The junction had 8 bases not matched to a gene; V was cut back by 5 bases and J by 11 bases. Germline V gives CDR1 KGHDR, CDR2 SFDVKD. In nucleotides, the CDR3 is TGTGCCACCAGTGTGGGACAGATGGAATCCCAGCATTTT. Residues: CATSVGQMESQHF.

The rearrangement joins TRBV15 to TRBJ1-2, with D perhaps matching TRBD1 (5 bases). The CDR3 is made up of 11 amino acids. Germline CDR1 is LNHNV and CDR2 is YYDKDF (reference sequence). The V end was cut by 4 bases, the J end by 7 bases, with 7 bases between. The DNA for the CDR3 is TGTGCCACCAGCACAGGGTCTGGCTACACCTTC. This translates into CATSTGSGYTF.

The rearrangement uses TRBV6-2 or TRBV6-3 and TRBJ1-1, with TRBD1 matching over 7 bases. Looked up from germline, CDR1 is MNHEY and CDR2 is SVGEGT. This CDR3 spans 14 amino acids. Trimming at V came to 2 bases and at J to 3 bases, leaving 3 bases not matched to a gene. CDR3 amino acids: CASSYKGADTEAFF. The CDR3 DNA follows: TGTGCCAGCAGTTACAAGGGGGCGGACACTGAAGCTTTCTTT.

The V call is TRBV9, the J call TRBJ1-5; no definite D call. Looked up from germline, CDR1 is SGDLS and CDR2 is YYNGEE. This CDR3 is 15 amino acids long. Trimming pared 0 bases from V and 0 bases from J, leaving 7 bases between. The CDR3, as DNA: TGTGCCAGCAGCGTAGGACCATATAGCAATCAGCCCCAGCATTTT. Protein: CASSVGPYSNQPQHF.

The V gene is TRBV30, the J gene TRBJ2-5; 8 bases fit TRBD2. The germline V gene has CDR1 GTSNPN and CDR2 SVGIG (reference sequence). Trimming at V came to 2 bases and at J to 3 bases, leaving 2 bases not matched to a gene. CDR3 length equals 13 residues. The CDR3 DNA reads TGTGCCTGGAGTCCAGCGGGGGAAGAGACCCAGTACTTC. Amino acids: CAWSPAGEETQYF.

This chain links TRBV20-1 with TRBJ2-3; 8 bases line up with TRBD1. This CDR3 contains 12 residues. Germline values: CDR1 DFQATT, CDR2 SNEGSKA (reference sequence). V shed 6 bases and J 4 bases; nucleotides not matched to a gene: 3. CDR3 amino acids: CSAQGVADTQYF. Here the CDR3 DNA reads TGCAGTGCACAGGGGGTGGCAGATACGCAGTATTTT.

The V and J genes are TRBV20-1 and TRBJ2-7; D is undetermined. This CDR3 is built from 13 residues. Looked up from germline, CDR1 is DFQATT and CDR2 is SNEGSKA (reference sequence). As DNA, the CDR3 is TGCAGCGCCAAGGCCCTCTCCTTCTACGAGCAGTACTTC. Amino acid sequence: CSAKALSFYEQYF.

V and J are TRBV6-5 and TRBJ1-6; D not resolved. Germline assignment: CDR1 MNHEY and CDR2 SVGAGI. This CDR3 spans 12 amino acids. Trimming stripped 7 bases from V and 11 bases from J, with 12 bases between. CDR3 sequence (DNA): TGTGCCAGCAAAGAAGAACGGGCACCCCTCCACTTT. This gives the protein CASKEERAPLHF.